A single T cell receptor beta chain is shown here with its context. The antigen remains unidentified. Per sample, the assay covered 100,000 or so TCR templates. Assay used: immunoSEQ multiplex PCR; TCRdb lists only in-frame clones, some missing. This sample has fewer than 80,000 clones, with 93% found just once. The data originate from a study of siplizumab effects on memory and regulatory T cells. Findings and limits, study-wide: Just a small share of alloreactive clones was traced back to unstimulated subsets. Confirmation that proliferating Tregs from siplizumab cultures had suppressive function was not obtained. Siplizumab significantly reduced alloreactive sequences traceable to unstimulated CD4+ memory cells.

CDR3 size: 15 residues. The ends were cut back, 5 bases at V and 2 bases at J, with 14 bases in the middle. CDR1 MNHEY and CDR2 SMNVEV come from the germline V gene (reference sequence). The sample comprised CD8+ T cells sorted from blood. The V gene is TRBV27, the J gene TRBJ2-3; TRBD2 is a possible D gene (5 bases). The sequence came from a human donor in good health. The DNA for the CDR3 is TGTGCCAGCAGTCCAACTAGGCCGGACACAGATACGCAGTATTTT. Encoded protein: CASSPTRPDTDTQYF.